This T cell receptor beta chain is from a study of PD-L1 blockade in urothelial cancer. The V segment lost 4 bases and the J segment 1 base; nucleotides outside the gene matches: 5. Germline V gene lookup returns CDR1 SGDLS and CDR2 YYNGEE. The CDR3 is 15 amino acids. The data were produced by immunoSEQ multiplex PCR, yet TCRdb's version contains in-frame clones alone and is incomplete. In the table there are roughly 90,000 clones, roughly nine tenths of which are singletons. The chain uses TRBV9 and TRBJ1-3; 7 nucleotides align to TRBD1. This specimen consisted of PBMCs, obtained around atezolizumab (anti-PD-L1) treatment. This clonotype originated in a man aged 55 to 70 with urothelial cancer. The CDR3 reads CASSPDRLSGNTIYF. CDR3 DNA: TGTGCCAGCAGCCCGGACAGGCTTTCTGGAAACACCATATATTTT.